A selection of T cell receptor beta chains follows, all from one sample in a study of response to subunit inactivated influenza vaccine. One entry per CDR3 protein, called by TCRdb with MiXCR from the RT-PCR reads. The profile shows hundreds of thousands of distinct CDR3 sequences, around a fifth of them singletons. This sample comprised PBMCs from blood, obtained about 20 months after vaccination. Receptor source: a man in his fifties or sixties who received an inactivated influenza vaccine. Both conserved end residues are trimmed from each CDR3. Size is omitted from some rows. Given values are once, few, many or a class for expanded clones.

V gene	clone size	J gene	CDR3 protein
TRBV28	few	TRBJ1-2	ASRLGGYRGYT
TRBV7-9	once	TRBJ2-2	ASSSDSSNTGELF
TRBV28	few	TRBJ1-1	ASRVRGFTEAF
TRBV12-3/TRBV12-4	once	TRBJ2-5	ASSKRGTQETQY
TRBV5-6	.	TRBJ2-7	ASSLGGTNYEQY
TRBV6-2/TRBV6-3	many	TRBJ1-1	ASRVNFDRSNRNTEAF
TRBV6-1	.	TRBJ1-2	ASSELRGGGYT
TRBV20-1	.	TRBJ1-5	SATPDRAPGGQPQH
TRBV20-1	few	TRBJ2-5	SARGGLETQY
TRBV20-1	.	TRBJ2-7	SAYGLAGDLPVYEQY
TRBV5-1	many	TRBJ1-1	ASSLRGPNTEAF
TRBV7-2	few	TRBJ2-5	ASSAGGLGETQY
TRBV4-1	many	TRBJ2-1	ASSQTSGGAVGEQF
TRBV5-1	.	TRBJ1-1	ASSLDGVPNTEAF
TRBV6-2/TRBV6-3	.	TRBJ2-5	ASSYSSGRIEETQY
TRBV24-1	.	TRBJ2-7	ATSEPTSGEY
TRBV7-8	.	TRBJ1-6	ASSLGSGSGNSPLH
TRBV6-5	.	TRBJ1-1	ASSYNNPTGYTEAF
TRBV10-3	.	TRBJ1-5	AISDRDGNQPQH
TRBV20-1	many	TRBJ1-2	SASFHGSYGYT
TRBV28	few	TRBJ2-4	ASGLGQSQTKNIQY
TRBV20-1	.	TRBJ2-5	SATLRFSAETQY
TRBV4-3	.	TRBJ2-7	ASSQDRWAGPYEQY
TRBV20-1	.	TRBJ1-5	SASFYSSLVPGSINQPQH
TRBV15	few	TRBJ2-5	ATSSEDRVNQY
TRBV4-2	few	TRBJ2-7	ASSQDGGARDEQY
TRBV10-3	.	TRBJ2-3	AISPSGARADTQY
TRBV20-1	.	TRBJ2-3	SAGPGTASTDTQY
TRBV12-3/TRBV12-4	few	TRBJ1-6	ASSLRAGGESPLH
TRBV7-9	.	TRBJ1-1	ASSLKGTEAF
TRBV4-2	few	TRBJ1-2	ASSQETGFSFAGYT
TRBV28	few	TRBJ1-1	ASNAPGQKNTEAF
TRBV12-3/TRBV12-4	few	TRBJ2-3	ASSLREARADTQY
TRBV29-1	few	TRBJ2-7	SAEGTSGTYEQY
TRBV28	many	TRBJ1-5	ASSLMIADRGRNQPQH
TRBV20-1	.	TRBJ2-7	SASLPVFPYEQY
TRBV28	.	TRBJ2-1	ASSFPSGDYNEQF
TRBV3-1	few	TRBJ2-7	ASSQDPEAVGQEQY
TRBV9	many	TRBJ1-1	ASSVDRDTEAF
TRBV28	many	TRBJ2-4	ASSLAGLGEENIQY
TRBV9	.	TRBJ1-2	ASSVGDDYGYT
TRBV7-8	few	TRBJ2-2	ASSPNVAGAGELF